Below are 28 T cell receptor beta chains sequenced from a single sample in a study of vaccination effects on CD4 cells after COVID-19. The data were produced by immunoSEQ multiplex PCR, yet TCRdb's version contains in-frame clones alone and is incomplete. The table lists tens of thousands of clones, about three quarters of them singletons. The ViraFEST assay expanded antigen-specific CD4+ T cells with viral peptide pools before sequencing. Upon completion of roughly ten days in culture, CD4+ T cells were isolated. It was between March and December 2020 that the person had a SARS-CoV-2 infection confirmed by PCR. Antigens of these TCRs are unknown. The sample here was CD4+ T cells from PBMCs cultured with HCoV-NL63 spike peptides, taken before COVID-19 vaccination. These receptors were obtained from a human donor who had a prior SARS-CoV-2 infection.

J is TRBJ2-3 and V is TRBV15; no clear D. The CDR3 has 11 residues. The germline V and J ends were trimmed by 5 bases and 6 bases, with 6 bases remaining between them. The V gene's germline CDR1 is LNHNV and CDR2 YYDKDF (reference sequence). CDR3 residues: CATSRSDTQYF. CDR3 coding DNA: TGTGCCACCAGCCGCTCGGATACGCAGTATTTT.

Here the CDR3 reads CASSSLAGAWSTEAFF. DNA of the CDR3: TGCGCCAGCAGCTCCCTCGCAGGGGCGTGGAGCACTGAAGCTTTCTTT. The chain links TRBV5-1 to TRBJ1-1, with D possibly matching TRBD1 (6 bases). CDR3 length equals 16 residues. Trimming pared 3 bases from V and 4 bases from J, leaving 19 bases between. Germline V gene sequence: CDR1 SGHRS, CDR2 YFSETQ.

The V call is TRBV7-3, the J call TRBJ2-5; 8 bases agree with TRBD1. CDR1 and CDR2 from the germline V gene are SGHTA and FQGTGA. The V segment lost 5 bases and the J segment 2 bases; nucleotides outside the gene matches: 10. The CDR3 consists of 16 residues. The CDR3 DNA reads as TGTGCCAGCAGCCCCGCAGGGGGCGCTGGTCAAGAGACCCAGTACTTC. Translated, it gives CASSPAGGAGQETQYF.

The gene calls are TRBV9 and TRBJ2-1; TRBD2 matches 9 bases. Germline trimming cut 2 bases from V and 7 bases from J; bases unmatched to any gene: 7. Germline-derived CDR1 and CDR2 are SGDLS and YYNGEE. This CDR3 spans 15 amino acids. The CDR3 region is CASSVSGSGGNEQFF. For the CDR3, the DNA is TGTGCCAGCAGCGTTAGCGGGAGCGGGGGTAATGAGCAGTTCTTC.

J is TRBJ2-6 and V is TRBV2; TRBD1 matches at 10 bases. Trimming removed 7 bases from V and 2 bases from J; junction bases left unmatched: 5. Per the germline V gene, CDR1 is SNHLY and CDR2 is FYNNEI. The CDR3 is made up of 16 amino acids. The CDR3 DNA follows: TGTGCCAGCACCGGACAGGGGGGTGCTGGGGCCAACGTCCTGACTTTC. Protein product: CASTGQGGAGANVLTF. The complete variable domain, with remaining parts taken from reference TRBV2 and TRBJ2-6, reads EPEVTQTPSHQVTQMGQEVILRCVPISNHLYFYWYRQILGQKVEFLVSFYNNEISEKSEIFDDQFSVERPDGSNFTLKIRSTKLEDSAMYFCASTGQGGAGANVLTFGAGSRLTVL.

The chain carries TRBV7-2 and TRBJ1-2; 12 bases agree with TRBD1. Trimming at V came to 5 bases and at J to 12 bases, leaving 7 bases not matched to a gene. The germline CDR1 and CDR2 sequences are SGHTA and FQGNSA. The CDR3 runs 13 residues. CDR3 protein: CASSAGQGALNTF. CDR3 in DNA: TGTGCCAGCAGCGCGGGACAGGGGGCTCTGAACACCTTC. Together with reference TRBV7-2 and TRBJ1-2, the CDR3 gives the full variable domain: GAGVSQSPSNKVTEKGKDVELRCDPISGHTALYWYRQSLGQGLEFLIYFQGNSAPDKSGLPSDRFSAERTGGSVSTLTIQRTQQEDSAVYLCASSAGQGALNTFGSGTRLTVV.

The chain joins TRBV2 to TRBJ2-2; tentatively, D is TRBD1 (5 bases). CDR1 and CDR2 from the germline V gene are SNHLY and FYNNEI. Trimming stripped 6 bases from V and 7 bases from J, with 18 bases between. The CDR3 has 15 residues. The CDR3 sequence is CASSPWGVRSGELFF. For the CDR3, the DNA is TGTGCCAGCAGCCCGTGGGGCGTAAGGAGCGGGGAGCTGTTTTTT.

The chain carries TRBV7-2 and TRBJ2-1; D remains ambiguous. V was trimmed by 3 bases and J by 7 bases, leaving 10 bases between them. The CDR3 is made up of 13 amino acids. The germline gives CDR1 SGHTA, CDR2 FQGNSA. Here the CDR3 reads CASSFDKRNEQFF. The CDR3 DNA reads as TGTGCCAGCAGCTTCGACAAAAGGAATGAGCAGTTCTTC.

J is TRBJ1-2 and V is TRBV19; 7 nucleotides align to TRBD1. V shed 6 bases and J 1 base; nucleotides not matched to a gene: 2. The CDR3 contains 13 residues. Germline CDR1 and CDR2: LNHDA and SQIVND (reference sequence). For the CDR3, the DNA is TGTGCCAGTAGGAGGGACAGTAACTATGGCTACACCTTC. Translating it yields CASRRDSNYGYTF.

This chain connects TRBV5-1 to TRBJ1-2, with 8 bases lining up with TRBD1. Germline V gene data show CDR1 as SGHRS and CDR2 as YFSETQ. V lost 5 bases to trimming and J lost 5 bases; unmatched junction nucleotides: 8. CDR3 length: 14 residues. CDR3 in DNA: TGCGCCAGCAGATTAACAGGGGGTGGTTATGGCTACACCTTC. This sequence encodes CASRLTGGGYGYTF. Looking up the rest from reference TRBV5-1 and TRBJ1-2 gives the full variable domain: KAGVTQTPRYLIKTRGQQVTLSCSPISGHRSVSWYQQTPGQGLQFLFEYFSETQRNKGNFPGRFSGRQFSNSRSEMNVSTLELGDSALYLCASRLTGGGYGYTFGSGTRLTVV.

This rearrangement joins TRBV4-2 to TRBJ2-1; TRBD2 might be the D (6 bases). V lost 4 bases to trimming and J lost 8 bases, with 12 bases between them. The CDR3 contains 13 residues. Germline-derived CDR1 and CDR2 are LGHNA and YNFKEQ. The CDR3 region has the DNA TGTGCCAGCAGCCCTGGGTGGGGGGATGAGCAGTTCTTC. Amino acids: CASSPGWGDEQFF.

V usage is TRBV3-1 (or the pseudogene TRBV3-2) and J usage is TRBJ1-4; D may be TRBD1 (5 bases). The germline CDR1 and CDR2 sequences are LGHDT and YNNKEL (reference sequence). The V and J ends lost 0 bases and 4 bases respectively, with 12 bases between them. This CDR3 has 16 residues. DNA for the CDR3: TGTGCCAGCAGCCAAGATCGGGGCGGTGATAATGAAAAACTGTTTTTT. It codes for CASSQDRGGDNEKLFF.

The V gene is TRBV2, the J gene TRBJ2-5; 8 nucleotides align to TRBD1. The V gene's germline CDR1 is SNHLY and CDR2 FYNNEI. V dropped 6 bases and J dropped 4; count of bases not matched to a gene: 7. The CDR3 has 14 amino acids. The CDR3 DNA reads as TGTGCCAGCAGCGACAGGGGTTTGGGAGAGACCCAGTACTTC. Its translation is CASSDRGLGETQYF.

J is TRBJ2-1 and V is TRBV9; perhaps TRBD1 as D (5 bases). The V gene's germline CDR1 is SGDLS and CDR2 YYNGEE. The CDR3 contains 14 residues. V was shortened by 5 bases and J by 5 bases, with 14 bases between the two germline ends. The CDR3 loop is CASSTQGMHNEQFF. CDR3 coding DNA: TGTGCCAGCAGTACTCAGGGAATGCACAATGAGCAGTTCTTC.

This clone has a handful of counts. This chain connects TRBV10-3 to TRBJ2-7, with 7 bases aligning to TRBD1. The V segment lost 3 bases and the J segment 3 bases; nucleotides outside the gene matches: 8. Germline CDR1 is ENHRY and CDR2 is SYGVKD. The CDR3 is 15 residues long. The CDR3 sequence is CAISDSNRGNYEQYF. CDR3 bases: TGTGCCATCAGTGATTCAAACAGGGGAAACTACGAGCAGTACTTC.

This clone was picked up a small number of times. The chain recombines TRBV4-2 with TRBJ2-1; the D call may be TRBD1 or TRBD2 (6 bases each). The CDR3 extends over 15 amino acids. Germline V gives CDR1 LGHNA, CDR2 YNFKEQ. The V end was cut by 0 bases, the J end by 6 bases, with 12 bases between. The CDR3 protein is CASSQDRGRVNEQFF. CDR3 coding DNA: TGTGCCAGCAGCCAAGACCGGGGGCGCGTCAATGAGCAGTTCTTC.

The CDR3 DNA is TGTGCCAGCAGCAAGAACCCCGTAAGTGCAGATACGCAGTATTTT. Translated: CASSKNPVSADTQYF. The V gene is TRBV5-6, the J gene TRBJ2-3; no reliable D call. Germline V CDR1 and CDR2: SGHDT, YYEEEE. V lost 4 bases to trimming and J lost 4 bases, with 16 bases between them. The CDR3 spans 15 residues.

This clone was recorded only once. The chain has TRBV5-6 and TRBJ2-7; weak D call: TRBD2 (5 bases). Germline-derived CDR1 and CDR2 are SGHDT and YYEEEE. V lost 0 bases and J lost 2, with 12 bases in between. The CDR3 runs to 15 residues. CDR3 bases: TGTGCCAGCAGCTTGGATCTCCCGGGGACCTACGAGCAGTACTTC. It translates to CASSLDLPGTYEQYF. The full variable domain, completed using reference TRBV5-6 and TRBJ2-7, is DAGVTQSPTHLIKTRGQQVTLRCSPKSGHDTVSWYQQALGQGPQFIFQYYEEEERQRGNFPDRFSGHQFPNYSSELNVNALLLGDSALYLCASSLDLPGTYEQYFGPGTRLTVT.

This clone was observed a single time. The chain carries TRBV4-1 and TRBJ2-2, with 8 positions matching TRBD2. V was pared by 1 base and J by 1 base, with 17 bases of the junction left unmatched. In germline, CDR1 is MGHRA, CDR2 YSYEKL. This CDR3 comprises 21 residues. CDR3 residues: CASSQVYGGSGTLKNTGELFF. CDR3 sequence (DNA): TGCGCCAGCAGCCAAGTTTACGGTGGTAGCGGGACCTTGAAGAACACCGGGGAGCTGTTTTTT.

In its sample, this clone was seen a few times. V and J are TRBV5-1 and TRBJ2-7; 8 nucleotides align to TRBD1. The CDR3 loop spans 16 amino acids. Germline assignment: CDR1 SGHRS and CDR2 YFSETQ. The V segment lost 5 bases and the J segment 3 bases; nucleotides outside the gene matches: 13. CDR3 amino acids: CASSRAKSTGDYEQYF. CDR3 bases: TGCGCCAGCAGTCGCGCGAAATCGACAGGGGACTACGAGCAGTACTTC. The entire variable domain, with the rest obtained from reference TRBV5-1 and TRBJ2-7, is as follows: KAGVTQTPRYLIKTRGQQVTLSCSPISGHRSVSWYQQTPGQGLQFLFEYFSETQRNKGNFPGRFSGRQFSNSRSEMNVSTLELGDSALYLCASSRAKSTGDYEQYFGPGTRLTVT.

In DNA form, the CDR3 reads TGTGCCAGCAGCTTAAGCGGGGTGGAGGCAGATACGCAGTATTTT. Amino acids: CASSLSGVEADTQYF. V usage is TRBV5-4 and J usage is TRBJ2-3; TRBD2 matches 7 bases. Germline loops: CDR1 SGHNT, CDR2 YYREEE (reference sequence). The CDR3 spans 15 residues. The trim removed 2 bases at V and 4 bases at J, leaving 7 bases unmatched.

The V gene is TRBV4-1, the J gene TRBJ2-5; TRBD2 matches at 13 bases. CDR1 is MGHRA, CDR2 YSYEKL, per germline. J was trimmed by 2 bases and V by 4 bases; bases with no gene match: 4. This CDR3 spans 16 amino acids. The CDR3 spells CASSLRGLAGQETQYF. The CDR3 nucleotides are TGCGCCAGCAGCCTTAGGGGACTAGCGGGGCAAGAGACCCAGTACTTC.

A single count supports this clone. The genes are TRBV16 and TRBJ2-7; 7 bases are shared with TRBD1. The CDR3 covers 15 residues. Germline V CDR1 and CDR2: KGHSY, FQNENV. V was pared by 4 bases and J by 0 bases, with 6 bases of the junction left unmatched. The CDR3 region has the DNA TGTGCCAGCAGCCCTGACAGGGCAAACTCCTACGAGCAGTACTTC. Translated, it gives CASSPDRANSYEQYF. Full variable domain (rest looked up from reference TRBV16 and TRBJ2-7): GEEVAQTPKHLVRGEGQKAKLYCAPIKGHSYVFWYQQVLKNEFKFLISFQNENVFDETGMPKERFSAKCLPNSPCSLEIQATKLEDSAVYFCASSPDRANSYEQYFGPGTRLTVT.

A single count supports this clone. V and J are TRBV5-6 and TRBJ2-7, with D unclear. CDR1 and CDR2 from the germline V gene are SGHDT and YYEEEE. The CDR3 has 14 residues. V dropped 2 bases and J dropped 0 bases, with 9 bases sitting between them. The CDR3 region is CASSFATASYEQYF. CDR3 in DNA: TGTGCCAGCAGCTTTGCAACCGCCTCCTACGAGCAGTACTTC.

The rearrangement links TRBV4-2 to TRBJ1-2; D gene unclear. Germline V gene data show CDR1 as LGHNA and CDR2 as YNFKEQ. This CDR3 region has 14 residues. V gave up 1 base and J gave up 2 bases, with 8 bases separating them. The CDR3 protein is CASSQAAVNYGYTF. The CDR3 bases are TGTGCCAGCAGCCAAGCCGCGGTGAACTATGGCTACACCTTC.

Only a few counts were recorded for this clone. The chain employs TRBV7-2 and TRBJ1-2, with D unclear. CDR1 SGHTA and CDR2 FQGNSA come from the germline V gene. Trimming shortened V by 3 bases and J by 8 bases, and 13 bases separated the two germline ends. CDR3 length: 13 amino acids. In DNA, the CDR3 is TGTGCCAGCAGCTTCTATCTTGGGAACGGCTACACCTTC. Translation gives CASSFYLGNGYTF. Supplemented by reference TRBV7-2 and TRBJ1-2, the full variable domain reads GAGVSQSPSNKVTEKGKDVELRCDPISGHTALYWYRQSLGQGLEFLIYFQGNSAPDKSGLPSDRFSAERTGGSVSTLTIQRTQQEDSAVYLCASSFYLGNGYTFGSGTRLTVV.

The V and J genes are TRBV29-1 and TRBJ2-1; 7 bases align to TRBD1. Germline CDR1 is SQVTM and CDR2 is ANQGSEA. The V gene end was trimmed by 8 bases and the J gene end by 1 base; junction bases not matched to a gene: 8. This CDR3 has 14 amino acids. CDR3 sequence (DNA): TGCAGCATCGTGACAGGGAAGTCCTACAATGAGCAGTTCTTC. Amino acids: CSIVTGKSYNEQFF.

The table lists this clone with a few counts. V gene TRBV5-4 combines with J gene TRBJ1-1, with D possibly TRBD1 on 5 matching bases. There are 15 residues in the CDR3. V was clipped by 4 bases and J by 5 bases, with 18 bases between them. The germline V gene has CDR1 SGHNT and CDR2 YYREEE (reference sequence). CDR3 DNA sequence: TGTGCCAGCAGCCCCGGGGGAGCTGGTGCGACTGAAGCTTTCTTT. Protein sequence: CASSPGGAGATEAFF.